These 26 T cell receptor beta chains were all obtained from the same sample, sequenced in a study of regulatory T cells in long-lasting Graves disease. Sequencing libraries for TCR beta were prepared with iRepertoire HTBI primers and Arm-PCR of CDR3 regions. TCRdb independently ran MiXCR on the multiplex PCR reads; one entry per CDR3 protein. The sample lists under 450,000 distinct CDR3 sequences; about a quarter were seen once. The sample's time point: persistent/refractory GD, antithyroid drugs over 5 years with positive TRAb. Generation of the TCR library employed RNA extracted from PBMCs. Here the sequenced sample was peripheral blood mononuclear cells (PBMCs), taken when the disease was refractory, from a patient treated with antithyroid drugs. Source of these receptors: a female donor with Graves disease.

This clonotype appeared a few times. The chain couples TRBV19 to TRBJ1-1; D is ambiguous. Germline V gene lookup returns CDR1 LNHDA and CDR2 SQIVND (reference sequence). The germline V and J ends were trimmed by 2 bases and 11 bases, with 12 bases remaining between them. The CDR3 length is 12 residues. The CDR3 nucleotides are TGTGCCAGTAGTATAACGCAAGGGAGGGCTTTCTTT. This codes for CASSITQGRAFF.

This chain connects TRBV29-1 to TRBJ2-1; TRBD2 matches at 9 bases. Germline-derived CDR1 and CDR2 are SQVTM and ANQGSEA. This CDR3 spans 16 amino acids. V shed 3 bases, J shed 6 bases, and the junction held 12 bases outside the gene matches. The CDR3 spells CSVDFRRLAAFNEQFF. In DNA form, the CDR3 reads TGCAGCGTTGATTTTAGGAGACTAGCGGCATTCAATGAGCAGTTCTTC.

This clonotype came up many times. V gene TRBV2 combines with J gene TRBJ1-1; 8 bases match TRBD1. V gave up 6 bases and J gave up 4 bases; unmatched junction bases: 13. Germline lookup yields CDR1 SNHLY and CDR2 FYNNEI. The CDR3 covers 16 residues. CDR3 loop: CASRRHRGCRGTEAFF. The CDR3 bases are TGTGCCAGCAGGCGACACAGGGGGTGTCGAGGCACTGAAGCTTTCTTT.

As regards this clonotype: The junction shows a germline mismatch at one end, possibly a read error. The chain joins TRBV11-2 to TRBJ1-1; D may be TRBD1 (5 bases). The CDR3 is 13 amino acids. Germline V gives CDR1 SGHAT, CDR2 FQNNGV. CDR3 residues: CASSSGPVKEVNF. CDR3 DNA: TGTGCCAGCAGCTCGGGGCCGGTGAAGGAAGTGAACTTT. The full variable domain, rest sourced from reference TRBV11-2 and TRBJ1-1, is EAGVAQSPRYKIIEKRQSVAFWCNPISGHATLYWYQQILGQGPKLLIQFQNNGVVDDSQLPKDRFSAERLKGVDSTLKIQPAKLEDSAVYLCASSSGPVKEVNFGQGTRLTVV.

The chain employs TRBV15 and TRBJ1-5; D remains unclear. Germline CDR1 and CDR2: LNHNV and YYDKDF (reference sequence). V lost 2 bases and J lost 4, with 9 bases in between. CDR3 length: 14 residues. The CDR3 region has the DNA TGTGCCACCAGCAGACCTCAGGATAATCAGCCCCAGCATTTT. This sequence encodes CATSRPQDNQPQHF.

This clonotype turned up a few times. This sequence joins TRBV7-2 and TRBJ2-5, with 9 bases identical to TRBD2. This CDR3 has 16 amino acids. The trim removed 2 bases at V and 5 bases at J, leaving 9 bases unmatched. CDR1 is SGHTA, CDR2 FQGNSA, per germline. The CDR3 DNA follows: TGTGCCAGCAGCTTACGACGCGGGAGGGCCGGTGAGACCCAGTACTTC. Amino acid sequence: CASSLRRGRAGETQYF.

The rearrangement links TRBV7-3 to TRBJ2-1; 7 nucleotides match TRBD2. This CDR3 comprises 16 residues. V was pared by 2 bases and J by 0 bases, with 4 bases of the junction left unmatched. From germline, CDR1 is SGHTA and CDR2 FQGTGA. The CDR3 spells CASSLPGGPSYNEQFF. Written as DNA, the CDR3 is TGTGCCAGCAGCTTACCGGGAGGTCCCTCCTACAATGAGCAGTTCTTC.

This clonotype occurred many times. The chain recombines TRBV15 with TRBJ1-1, with a weak D call TRBD1 (5 bases). This CDR3 spans 15 amino acids. The ends were cut back, 2 bases at V and 3 bases at J, with 13 bases in the middle. From germline, CDR1 is LNHNV and CDR2 YYDKDF (reference sequence). CDR3 bases: TGTGCCACCAGCAGACAGGGACTCGCCGACACTGAAGCTTTCTTT. Protein product: CATSRQGLADTEAFF.

This clonotype has more than one count but fewer than ten. The genes are TRBV11-2 and TRBJ1-6; no clear D gene. Trimming took 5 bases from V and 8 from J, leaving 16 bases between them. This CDR3 spans 15 amino acids. CDR1 is SGHAT, CDR2 FQNNGV, per germline. CDR3: CASSPRGQMDSPLHF. The CDR3 nucleotides read TGTGCCAGCAGCCCCCGTGGCCAGATGGATTCACCCCTCCACTTT.

This clonotype occurred a few times. V gene TRBV30 combines with J gene TRBJ1-1; 8 bases line up with TRBD1. The CDR3 is 13 amino acids. Germline V lookup: CDR1 GTSNPN, CDR2 SVGIG (reference sequence). The V gene end was trimmed by 2 bases and the J gene end by 6 bases; junction bases not matched to a gene: 5. CDR3 loop: CAWSIQGAAEAFF. The CDR3 DNA sequence: TGTGCCTGGAGTATTCAGGGGGCGGCTGAAGCTTTCTTT.

The rearrangement joins TRBV5-1 to TRBJ2-2; D may be TRBD1 (5 bases). Trimming pared 1 base from V and 4 bases from J, leaving 17 bases between. CDR1 SGHRS and CDR2 YFSETQ come from the germline V gene. This CDR3 comprises 17 residues. CDR3 loop: CASSLFLSQGSTGELFF. The CDR3 DNA sequence: TGCGCCAGCAGCTTGTTCCTATCCCAGGGTAGCACCGGGGAGCTGTTTTTT.

This clonotype appeared many times. In nucleotides, the CDR3 is TGCAGTAGTCAACAGGGACTGGGAGGGGAGACCCAGTACTTC. Translation gives CSSQQGLGGETQYF. The V and J genes are TRBV20-1 and TRBJ2-5, with D possibly matching TRBD2 (7 bases). The ends were cut back, 8 bases at V and 5 bases at J, with 21 bases in the middle. Germline CDR1 is DFQATT and CDR2 is SNEGSKA (reference sequence). The CDR3 sequence is 14 residues long.

V usage is TRBV6-9 and J usage is TRBJ2-4; D ambiguous. The CDR3 covers 17 residues. Germline assignment: CDR1 MNHGY and CDR2 SVAAGI. Trimming stripped 3 bases from V and 6 bases from J, with 21 bases between. The CDR3 is CASSYSPVRRPGNIQYF. CDR3 in DNA: TGTGCCAGCAGTTACTCCCCGGTACGGCGGCCTGGAAACATTCAGTACTTC.

The chain has TRBV4-3 and TRBJ1-2; 8 bases are a match to TRBD1. Trimming at V came to 0 bases and at J to 2 bases, leaving 2 bases not matched to a gene. The CDR3 totals 15 residues. Germline values: CDR1 LGHNA, CDR2 YSLEER. The CDR3 nucleotides are TGCGCCAGCAGCCAAGAAAGGACAGGGAACTATGGCTACACCTTC. Translating it yields CASSQERTGNYGYTF.

This clonotype appeared a few times. This sequence joins TRBV5-1 and TRBJ2-1, with 8 bases aligning to TRBD2. Germline V gives CDR1 SGHRS, CDR2 YFSETQ. The CDR3 sequence is 14 residues long. Trimming removed 4 bases from V and 10 bases from J; junction bases left unmatched: 10. The CDR3 protein is CASSGTGLDMEQFF. The CDR3 region has the DNA TGCGCCAGCAGCGGAACGGGACTAGATATGGAGCAGTTCTTC. The whole variable domain, remainder taken from reference TRBV5-1 and TRBJ2-1, is KAGVTQTPRYLIKTRGQQVTLSCSPISGHRSVSWYQQTPGQGLQFLFEYFSETQRNKGNFPGRFSGRQFSNSRSEMNVSTLELGDSALYLCASSGTGLDMEQFFGPGTRLTVL.

In this sample, this clonotype turned up a few times. The J gene is TRBJ2-2, the V gene TRBV19; D remains ambiguous. The V end lost 11 bases, the J end lost 3 bases, and 10 bases lay between the germline ends. The germline CDR1 and CDR2 sequences are LNHDA and SQIVND (reference sequence). The CDR3 totals 12 residues. The CDR3 DNA reads TGTGCCCCTATTGGGGACACCGGGGAGCTGTTTTTT. The encoded protein is CAPIGDTGELFF.

In this sample, this clonotype turned up many times. V and J are TRBV5-1 and TRBJ2-7, with D maybe TRBD2 (5 bases). V lost 4 bases, J lost 6 bases, and 17 bases lay in between. The CDR3 consists of 14 residues. The germline gives CDR1 SGHRS, CDR2 YFSETQ. The CDR3 region has the DNA TGCGCCAGCAGCACGGACGGACTCCCCGGCGAGCAGTACTTC. This encodes CASSTDGLPGEQYF.

The chain links TRBV4-1 to TRBJ2-7, with TRBD1 identical over 8 bases. In germline, CDR1 is MGHRA, CDR2 YSYEKL. The CDR3 runs 15 residues. Unmatched junction bases numbered 7, after V lost 4 bases and J lost 2 bases. CDR3 nucleotides: TGCGCCAGCAGCCTCGACTGGACAGGGACCTACGAGCAGTACTTC. Encoded protein: CASSLDWTGTYEQYF.

V and J are TRBV18 and TRBJ1-1; TRBD1 might be the D (5 bases). Per germline, CDR1 KGHSH and CDR2 LQKENI. Between the trimmed V and J ends, which lost 4 bases and 8 bases, there was a span of 14 bases. The CDR3 runs to 13 residues. CDR3: CASSQQGGAEAFF. DNA for the CDR3: TGTGCCAGCTCACAGCAGGGAGGGGCAGAAGCTTTCTTT.

J is TRBJ1-2 and V is TRBV5-4; 9 bases line up with TRBD1. This CDR3 is 16 amino acids long. Trimming at V came to 2 bases and at J to 8 bases, leaving 13 bases not matched to a gene. CDR1 and CDR2 (germline): SGHNT, YYREEE (reference sequence). The CDR3 sequence is CASSLVEVTGGGGYTF. CDR3 nucleotide sequence: TGTGCCAGCAGCTTAGTGGAGGTCACAGGGGGCGGCGGCTACACCTTC.

This clonotype has a handful of counts. The chain is built from TRBV7-9 and TRBJ2-1; tentatively, D is TRBD2 (6 bases). V gave up 5 bases and J gave up 9 bases, with 14 bases separating them. The CDR3 extends over 13 amino acids. The V gene's germline CDR1 is SEHNR and CDR2 FQNEAQ (reference sequence). The CDR3 DNA is TGTGCCAGCAGCCAGAGTTGGACTACTGAGCAGTTCTTC. This translates into CASSQSWTTEQFF.

V is TRBV5-6 and J is TRBJ2-1, with 8 bases aligning to TRBD1. The CDR3 has 15 amino acids. Trimming removed 7 bases from V and 3 bases from J; junction bases left unmatched: 9. Looked up from germline, CDR1 is SGHDT and CDR2 is YYEEEE. The CDR3 DNA is TGTGCCAGCGAGGGGGAACAGGGGGTCTACAATGAGCAGTTCTTC. It codes for CASEGEQGVYNEQFF.

This clonotype was recorded at least ten times. This sequence joins TRBV2 and TRBJ2-7; the D gene is possibly TRBD1 (5 bases). Germline V lookup: CDR1 SNHLY, CDR2 FYNNEI. CDR3 length equals 12 residues. Trimming pared 3 bases from V and 3 bases from J, leaving 6 bases between. The CDR3 loop reads CASSEQGYEQYF. CDR3 bases: TGTGCCAGCAGTGAGCAGGGCTACGAGCAGTACTTC.

In its sample, this clonotype was seen a few times. The V and J genes are TRBV2 and TRBJ1-1; D is possibly TRBD1 (5 bases). V gave up 1 base and J gave up 1 base, with 10 bases separating them. CDR1 is SNHLY and CDR2 is FYNNEI in the germline V gene. The CDR3 sequence is 15 residues long. The CDR3 is CASSEGLTENTEAFF. Written as DNA, the CDR3 is TGTGCCAGCAGTGAAGGCTTGACAGAGAACACTGAAGCTTTCTTT. Full variable domain (missing parts from reference TRBV2 and TRBJ1-1): EPEVTQTPSHQVTQMGQEVILRCVPISNHLYFYWYRQILGQKVEFLVSFYNNEISEKSEIFDDQFSVERPDGSNFTLKIRSTKLEDSAMYFCASSEGLTENTEAFFGQGTRLTVV.

In this sample, this clonotype turned up many times. The V gene is TRBV5-5, the J gene TRBJ2-5; D gene ambiguous. The CDR3 sequence is 14 residues long. CDR1 and CDR2 (germline): SGHKS, YYEKEE (reference sequence). Between the trimmed V and J ends, which lost 0 bases and 6 bases, there was a span of 12 bases. Written as DNA, the CDR3 is TGTGCCAGCAGCTTGGAAGGGATCGGAAAGACCCAGTACTTC. Translating gives CASSLEGIGKTQYF.

The sample holds many counts of this clonotype. This rearrangement joins TRBV12-3 or TRBV12-4 to TRBJ1-5; TRBD1 aligns across 10 bases. This CDR3 spans 17 amino acids. V was pared by 3 bases and J by 5 bases, with 10 bases of the junction left unmatched. The CDR3 coding sequence is TGTGCCAGCAGTTTGACAGCGGGACAGGGGTCGGATCAGCCCCAGCATTTT. As protein: CASSLTAGQGSDQPQHF.